This T cell receptor beta chain derives from a study of OX40 agonist ivuxolimab in advanced cancers. Turning to the overall study: Ivuxolimab was an agonistic, fully human IgG2 monoclonal antibody directed against OX40 (CD134), a costimulatory receptor. Intravenous ivuxolimab was administered to patients every 2 weeks at six dose levels: 0.01, 0.1, 0.3, 1.5, 3 and 10 mg/kg. The dose-escalation cohort was around 83% male with a mean age of around 64 years, ranging from roughly 20 to 80. Three dose-escalation patients achieved partial responses, one with hepatocellular carcinoma and two with cutaneous melanoma. Prior anti-PD-1, anti-PD-L1 or anti-CTLA-4 therapy was permitted, and approximately 39% of dose-escalation patients had received checkpoint inhibitors. Peripheral TCRbeta sequencing aimed to test whether ivuxolimab altered TCR sequence diversity and caused clonal T-cell expansion. Among the 52 dose-escalation patients, 19 had hepatocellular carcinoma, around 15 melanoma, 9 renal cell carcinoma and 9 head and neck cancer. The monotherapy dose-escalation portion (N = 52 patients) of the phase I ivuxolimab trial is reported in the paper.

Concerning this clone itself: This clone's antigen is unknown. The record has no base qualities; no much larger clone is one base away.

Patients with a history of autoimmune disease or receiving systemic immunosuppression were excluded from the trial. In every dose cohort, peripheral blood was drawn for TCR sequencing at baseline, cycle 4 day 1, and cycle 7 day 1. Samples were obtained from an open-label, multicenter, first-in-human phase I dose-escalation trial of ivuxolimab. Adults with locally advanced or metastatic melanoma, renal cell carcinoma, hepatocellular carcinoma or head and neck squamous cell carcinoma were enrolled in the trial. Before TCR sequencing, CD4+ T cells and CD8+ T cells were sorted from peripheral blood as separate populations. V is reduced by 1 base and J by 11 bases, leaving a spacing of 19 bases between them. Its CDR3 holds 15 amino acids, cysteine through phenylalanine. Only the CDR3 DNA stays, 45 bases, in frame from base 1. Genomic DNA was extracted from sorted cells for sequencing of the TCRbeta CDR3 region. TCRbeta CDR3 regions were sequenced using the immunoSEQ Assay. TCRdb's version of the immuneACCESS table is confined to in-frame rearrangements and falls short of the full clone set. An unresolved V gene accounts for under half of the shortfall where checked; the remainder is of unknown origin. Present in this sample are some 86,000 clones, roughly 94% of which were seen just once. Around 10% of the sample comes from the top ten.

Study-wide conclusions, independent of this receptor: After ivuxolimab, CD8+ T cells had more expanded clones than CD4+ T cells on average. At doses from 0.1 to 3.0 mg/kg, clonal expansion was seen in both CD4+ and CD8+ blood T cells between baseline and week 6. Low levels of normalized T-cell clonal expansion were also seen in some patients who did not respond. In partial responders in the 0.1-3.0 mg/kg groups, normalized peripheral clonal expansion was found to be among the lowest, especially among CD8+ T cells. The antigen specificity of the peripheral T cells that underwent clonal expansion was not determined.

The TCR sequence derives from an adult with an advanced solid tumor such as melanoma, head and neck, liver or kidney cancer. The receptor chain draws on TRBV5-3 and TRBJ1-5; no D segment can be confidently identified. TRBV5-3 is reported as an ORF; its role is uncertain. The source was CD4+ or CD8+ T cells sorted from blood, collected in a trial of the OX40 agonist ivuxolimab. The DNA sequence is TGTGCCAGAAGCTTGAGGTGGCAGTACCAACTGGCCCAGCATTTT. It specifies CARSLRWQYQLAQHF.